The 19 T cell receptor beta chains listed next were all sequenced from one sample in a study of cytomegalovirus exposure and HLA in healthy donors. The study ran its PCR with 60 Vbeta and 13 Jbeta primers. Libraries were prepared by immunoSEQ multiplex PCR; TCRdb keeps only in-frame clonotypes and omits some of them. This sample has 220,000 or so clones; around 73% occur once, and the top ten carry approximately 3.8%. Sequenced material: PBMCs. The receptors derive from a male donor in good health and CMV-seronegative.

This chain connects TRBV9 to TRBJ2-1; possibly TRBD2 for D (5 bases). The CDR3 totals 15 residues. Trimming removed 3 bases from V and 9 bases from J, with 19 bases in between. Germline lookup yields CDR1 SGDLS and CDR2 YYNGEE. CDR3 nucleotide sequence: TGTGCCAGCAGCGAGAGGGATTTGCCGGCCGGTGAGCAGTTCTTC. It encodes CASSERDLPAGEQFF.

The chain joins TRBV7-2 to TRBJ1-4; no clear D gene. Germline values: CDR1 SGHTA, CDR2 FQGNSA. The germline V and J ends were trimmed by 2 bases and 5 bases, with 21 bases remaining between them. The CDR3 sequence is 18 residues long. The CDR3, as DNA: TGTGCCAGCAGCTTAATCCCGCCGGGGATGGGATCGAATGAAAAACTGTTTTTT. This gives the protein CASSLIPPGMGSNEKLFF.

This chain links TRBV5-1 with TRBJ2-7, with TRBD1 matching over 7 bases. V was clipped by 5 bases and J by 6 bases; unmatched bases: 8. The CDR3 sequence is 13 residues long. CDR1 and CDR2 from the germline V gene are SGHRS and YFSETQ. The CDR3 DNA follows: TGCGCCAGCAGTACAGGGGTTGCCAGCGAGCAGTACTTC. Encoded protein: CASSTGVASEQYF.

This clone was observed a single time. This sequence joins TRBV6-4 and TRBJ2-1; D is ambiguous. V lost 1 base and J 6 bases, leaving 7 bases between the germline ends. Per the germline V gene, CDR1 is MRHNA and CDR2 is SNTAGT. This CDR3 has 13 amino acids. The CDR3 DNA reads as TGTGCCAGCAGTGACTTTCCCGGCAATGAGCAGTTCTTC. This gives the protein CASSDFPGNEQFF.

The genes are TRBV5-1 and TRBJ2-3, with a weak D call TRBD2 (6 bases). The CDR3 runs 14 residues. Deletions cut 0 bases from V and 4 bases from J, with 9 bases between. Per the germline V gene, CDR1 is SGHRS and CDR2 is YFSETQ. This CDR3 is CASSLGRESDTQYF. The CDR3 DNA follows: TGCGCCAGCAGCTTGGGGCGGGAATCAGATACGCAGTATTTT.

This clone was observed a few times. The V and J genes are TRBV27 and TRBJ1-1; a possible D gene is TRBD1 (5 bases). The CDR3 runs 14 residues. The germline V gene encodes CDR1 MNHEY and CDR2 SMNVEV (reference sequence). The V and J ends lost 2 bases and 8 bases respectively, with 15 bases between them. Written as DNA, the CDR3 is TGTGCCAGCAGTTTAATGGGCGGGACCGAGGAAGCTTTCTTT. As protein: CASSLMGGTEEAFF.

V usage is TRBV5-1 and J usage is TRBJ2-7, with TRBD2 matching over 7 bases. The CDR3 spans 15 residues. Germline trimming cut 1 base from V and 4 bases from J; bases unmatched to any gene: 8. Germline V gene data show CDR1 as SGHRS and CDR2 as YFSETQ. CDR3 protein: CASSLTAGRSYEQYF. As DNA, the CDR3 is TGCGCCAGCAGCTTGACAGCGGGACGGTCTTACGAGCAGTACTTC.

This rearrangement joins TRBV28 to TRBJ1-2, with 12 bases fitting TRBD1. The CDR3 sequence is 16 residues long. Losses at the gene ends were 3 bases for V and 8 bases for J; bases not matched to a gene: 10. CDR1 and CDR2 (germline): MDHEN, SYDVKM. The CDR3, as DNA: TGTGCCAGCAGTTTGCCGGGACAGGGGGCAGCACTCGGCTACACCTTC. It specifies CASSLPGQGAALGYTF.

The CDR3 spells CASSPGRLAGDTGELFF. The CDR3 nucleotides are TGTGCCAGCAGCCCAGGGAGACTAGCGGGAGACACCGGGGAGCTGTTTTTT. The rearrangement uses TRBV7-6 and TRBJ2-2; 12 positions agree with TRBD2. This CDR3 is built from 17 residues. Losses at the gene ends were 5 bases for V and 3 bases for J; bases not matched to a gene: 7. Germline-derived CDR1 and CDR2 are SGHVS and FNYEAQ.

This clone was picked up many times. CDR3 DNA sequence: TGTGCCAGCAGTCCTCTTCCAGGCGGGGAGCTGTTTTTT. This codes for CASSPLPGGELFF. The chain combines TRBV27 with TRBJ2-2, with D hard to call. CDR1 is MNHEY, CDR2 SMNVEV, per germline (reference sequence). CDR3 length: 13 amino acids. V lost 5 bases, J lost 7 bases, and 11 bases lay in between.

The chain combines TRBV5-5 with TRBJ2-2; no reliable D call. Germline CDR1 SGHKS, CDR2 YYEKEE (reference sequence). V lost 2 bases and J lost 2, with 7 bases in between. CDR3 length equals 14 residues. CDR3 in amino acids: CASSFYRNTGELFF. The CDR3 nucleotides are TGTGCCAGCAGCTTCTACAGAAACACCGGGGAGCTGTTTTTT.

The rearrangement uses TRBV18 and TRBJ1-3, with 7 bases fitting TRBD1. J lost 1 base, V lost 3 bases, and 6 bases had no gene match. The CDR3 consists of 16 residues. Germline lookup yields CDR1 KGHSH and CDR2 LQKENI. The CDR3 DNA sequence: TGTGCCAGCTCACCCTTTTCGACAGGGTCTGGAAACACCATATATTTT. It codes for CASSPFSTGSGNTIYF.

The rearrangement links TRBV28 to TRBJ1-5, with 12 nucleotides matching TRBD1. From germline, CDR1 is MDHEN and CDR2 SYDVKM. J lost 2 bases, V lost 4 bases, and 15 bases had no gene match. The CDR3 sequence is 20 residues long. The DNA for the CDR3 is TGTGCCAGCAGTTCGATTTCCGGGACAGGGGGCATTATTGGCAATCAGCCCCAGCATTTT. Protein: CASSSISGTGGIIGNQPQHF.

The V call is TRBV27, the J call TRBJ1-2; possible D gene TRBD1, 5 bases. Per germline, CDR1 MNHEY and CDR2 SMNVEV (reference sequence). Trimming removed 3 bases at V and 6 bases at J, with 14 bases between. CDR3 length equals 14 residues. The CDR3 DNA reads TGTGCCAGCAGTTTTTTACGCAGGGTCAATGGCTACACCTTC. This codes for CASSFLRRVNGYTF.

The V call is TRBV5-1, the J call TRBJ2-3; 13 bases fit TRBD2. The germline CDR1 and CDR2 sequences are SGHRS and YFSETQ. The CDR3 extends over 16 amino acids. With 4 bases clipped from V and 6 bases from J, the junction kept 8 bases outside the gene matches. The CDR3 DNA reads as TGCGCCAGCAGCACCGGACTAGCGGGAGTAAGTGATACGCAGTATTTT. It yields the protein CASSTGLAGVSDTQYF.

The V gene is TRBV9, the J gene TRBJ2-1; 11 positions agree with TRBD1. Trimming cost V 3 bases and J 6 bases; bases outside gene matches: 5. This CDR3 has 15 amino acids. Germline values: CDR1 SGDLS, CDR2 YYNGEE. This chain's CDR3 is CASSAGTGGFNEQFF. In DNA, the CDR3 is TGTGCCAGCAGCGCTGGGACAGGGGGTTTCAATGAGCAGTTCTTC.

The CDR3 DNA is TGTGCCAGCAGCGTAGGGGTCAGGGACTACGAGCAGTACTTC. Protein product: CASSVGVRDYEQYF. V gene TRBV9 combines with J gene TRBJ2-7, with D possibly matching TRBD1 (5 bases). V gave up 0 bases and J gave up 3 bases, with 10 bases separating them. CDR3 length: 14 amino acids. Germline V gene sequence: CDR1 SGDLS, CDR2 YYNGEE.

The CDR3 sequence is CASSKERAGVGDEQFF. The CDR3 coding sequence is TGTGCCAGCAGTAAAGAGCGAGCGGGAGTGGGAGATGAGCAGTTCTTC. The chain combines TRBV6-1 with TRBJ2-1; 8 bases line up with TRBD2. The CDR3 length is 16 residues. V shed 5 bases and J 8 bases; nucleotides not matched to a gene: 14. Germline CDR1 MNHNS, CDR2 SASEGT.

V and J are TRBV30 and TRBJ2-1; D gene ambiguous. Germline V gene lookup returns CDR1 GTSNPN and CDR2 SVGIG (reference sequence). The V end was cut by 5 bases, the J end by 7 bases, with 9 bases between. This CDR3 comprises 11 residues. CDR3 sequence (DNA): TGTGCCTGGGTAGAGGCAAATGAGCAGTTCTTC. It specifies CAWVEANEQFF.